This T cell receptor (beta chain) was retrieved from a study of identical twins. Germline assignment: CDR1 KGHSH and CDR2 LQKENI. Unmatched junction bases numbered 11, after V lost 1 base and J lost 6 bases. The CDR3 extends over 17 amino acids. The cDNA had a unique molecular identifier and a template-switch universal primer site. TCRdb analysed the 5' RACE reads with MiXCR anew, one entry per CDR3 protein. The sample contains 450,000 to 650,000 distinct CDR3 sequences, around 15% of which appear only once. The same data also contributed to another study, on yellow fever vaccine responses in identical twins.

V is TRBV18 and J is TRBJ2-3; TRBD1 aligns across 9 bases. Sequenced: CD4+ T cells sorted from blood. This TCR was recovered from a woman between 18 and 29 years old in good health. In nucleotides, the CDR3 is TGTGCCAGCTCACCACGGATGACAGGGGGAATAGTGGATACGCAGTATTTT. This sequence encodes CASSPRMTGGIVDTQYF.